This entry features one T cell receptor (beta chain) sequence. What it recognizes is unknown. This entry comes from a study of Graves' ophthalmopathy and Graves' hyperthyroidism. Study-wide context: Researchers classed hyperthyroidism as stable given no ophthalmopathy within 18 months of follow-up.

Whole-study findings and limits: Most expanded thyroid clonotypes above 0.001 frequency also appeared in blood.

TCR beta CDR3 amplification used RNA transcripts. HTBI primers were employed in first-round RT-PCR, then a second-round multiplex PCR followed. Each CDR3 protein is one row after TCRdb ran MiXCR on the multiplex PCR reads. The data contain over a million distinct CDR3 sequences, about 36% of them seen just once; the ten biggest clones take up 11%. V was trimmed by 8 bases and J by 10 bases, leaving 18 bases between them. Germline assignment: CDR1 MDHEN and CDR2 SYDVKM. This CDR3 has 12 residues. The sequence was collected from an adult man with Graves' hyperthyroidism. Sequenced material: peripheral blood or thyroid tissue (not recorded which). The chain has TRBV28 and TRBJ2-7; D is perhaps TRBD2 (7 bases). The CDR3 is CASSMRGGLQYF. CDR3 DNA: TGTGCCAGCTCTATGAGGGGGGGGCTCCAGTACTTC.